This T cell receptor beta chain was documented in a study of T cells in Graves' hyperthyroidism and ophthalmopathy. Looking at the study overall: The initial diagnosis was the point when peripheral blood was collected, ahead of any treatment.

This clonotype was detected once. Antigen: not known. Study-level results: The blood repertoire included most of the expanded thyroid clonotypes above 0.001.

Trimming took 6 bases from V and 4 from J; bases not matched to a gene: 4. Germline CDR1 and CDR2: LNHDA and SQIVND (reference sequence). This CDR3 contains 14 residues. Amplification targeted TCR beta CDR3 regions from RNA transcripts. Initially, a first-round RT-PCR of the TCR CDR3 employed the HTBI primer set. Using its own MiXCR run on the multiplex PCR reads, TCRdb lists one record per CDR3 protein. This sample has about 760,000 distinct CDR3 sequences, with approximately 36% found just once. Those with hyperthyroidism were 18 to 65 years old, newly diagnosed, and ill for under 2 months. Sequenced sample: blood. The sequence was collected from a woman between 35 and 50 years old with Graves' hyperthyroidism. V is TRBV19 and J is TRBJ2-2, with TRBD1 matching 8 bases. The CDR3 region is CASRGQAFTGELFF. CDR3 nucleotides: TGTGCCAGTAGGGGACAGGCTTTCACCGGGGAGCTGTTTTTT.